Listed below are T cell receptor beta chains from one sample, sequenced in a study of T cells in Graves' hyperthyroidism and ophthalmopathy. TCRdb analysed the multiplex PCR reads with MiXCR anew, one entry per CDR3 protein. Here the sample spans approximately 600,000 distinct CDR3 sequences, around 21% being singletons. Material for sequencing was blood. Source of these receptors: a man aged 25 to 40 with Graves' ophthalmopathy. Both conserved end residues are part of each CDR3.

J gene: TRBJ2-7
V gene: TRBV7-9
CDR3 protein: CASSPIRSPYEQYF

J gene: TRBJ2-1
V gene: TRBV11-3
CDR3 protein: CASSERASRADEQFF

J gene: TRBJ2-5
V gene: TRBV18
CDR3 protein: CASSPRTVETQYF

J gene: TRBJ2-1
V gene: TRBV12-3/TRBV12-4
CDR3 protein: CASSFGTGAGLAGPSSYNEQFF

J gene: TRBJ2-2
V gene: TRBV5-8
CDR3 protein: CASSLIPGELFF

J gene: TRBJ2-1
V gene: TRBV10-3
CDR3 protein: CAIRASDNEQFF

J gene: TRBJ2-1
V gene: TRBV6-1
CDR3 protein: CASLGLAGGRTPSSYNEQFF

J gene: TRBJ2-5
V gene: TRBV18
CDR3 protein: CASSPVKGAGETQYF

J gene: TRBJ1-6
V gene: TRBV2
CDR3 protein: CASSKDGYNSPLHF

J gene: TRBJ1-5
V gene: TRBV4-1
CDR3 protein: CASSQVELVSNQPQHF

J gene: TRBJ1-2
V gene: TRBV20-1
CDR3 protein: CSARDAGGGNYGYTF

J gene: TRBJ1-2
V gene: TRBV6-1
CDR3 protein: CASRSQGISYGYTF

J gene: TRBJ2-1
V gene: TRBV7-9
CDR3 protein: CASSLGSGTIEQFF

J gene: TRBJ1-1
V gene: TRBV11-2
CDR3 protein: CASSYGFMSGRRGRLKNTEAFF

J gene: NA
V gene: TRBV20-1
CDR3 protein: CSASMRGGTDTQHF

J gene: TRBJ1-5
V gene: TRBV20-1
CDR3 protein: CSARDQVRGNQPQHF

J gene: TRBJ2-1
V gene: TRBV7-9
CDR3 protein: CASSFWGQGREEQFF

J gene: TRBJ2-5
V gene: TRBV5-6
CDR3 protein: CASSTGLVQETQYF

J gene: TRBJ2-1
V gene: TRBV6-1
CDR3 protein: CASSEPGQVINEQFF

J gene: TRBJ2-3
V gene: TRBV28
CDR3 protein: CASSPPRLAGGRDTQYF

J gene: TRBJ2-1
V gene: TRBV11-2
CDR3 protein: CASSLPGSHEQFF

J gene: TRBJ2-1
V gene: TRBV5-6
CDR3 protein: CASSWTGSSYNEQFF

J gene: TRBJ2-5
V gene: TRBV28
CDR3 protein: CASRGTEGLRETQYF

J gene: TRBJ2-1
V gene: TRBV2
CDR3 protein: CASSDRQGIHNEQFF

J gene: TRBJ1-4
V gene: TRBV3-1
CDR3 protein: CASSQESNREKLFF

J gene: TRBJ1-1
V gene: TRBV12-3/TRBV12-4
CDR3 protein: CASSLGQENTEAFF

J gene: TRBJ2-1
V gene: TRBV6-4
CDR3 protein: CASSAEGGSSYNEQFF

J gene: TRBJ2-3
V gene: TRBV9
CDR3 protein: CASSVAGSADTQYF

J gene: TRBJ2-4
V gene: TRBV28
CDR3 protein: CASSLTGTGAKNIQYF

J gene: TRBJ2-3
V gene: TRBV12-3/TRBV12-4
CDR3 protein: CASTVAGGGTDTQYF

J gene: TRBJ2-1
V gene: TRBV7-2
CDR3 protein: CASGGGRAGYNEQFF

J gene: TRBJ2-7
V gene: TRBV28
CDR3 protein: CASSPRPNSYEQYF

J gene: TRBJ2-5
V gene: TRBV5-1
CDR3 protein: CASSVGQGRYQETQYF

J gene: TRBJ2-5
V gene: TRBV5-1
CDR3 protein: CASSEQETQCF

J gene: TRBJ2-3
V gene: TRBV29-1
CDR3 protein: CSVVRSTSGSTDTQYF

J gene: TRBJ2-1
V gene: TRBV7-8
CDR3 protein: CASSLGRAQFF

J gene: TRBJ2-2
V gene: TRBV30
CDR3 protein: CAWSAPLLAGAGELFF

J gene: TRBJ2-7
V gene: TRBV6-2/TRBV6-3
CDR3 protein: CASSSQLSGLIYEQYF

J gene: TRBJ2-1
V gene: TRBV10-2
CDR3 protein: CASSESGLAATSSYNEQFF

J gene: TRBJ2-6
V gene: TRBV9
CDR3 protein: CASSVTDSGANVLTF